These 24 T cell receptor beta chains came from one sample sequenced in a study of blood T cell repertoires in COVID-19. The repertoire was sequenced with immunoSEQ multiplex PCR; TCRdb's copy has only in-frame clones and lacks some. The sample lists around 70,000 clones; about nine tenths were seen once. Sequencing input: peripheral blood. Source of these receptors: a woman aged 18-29 years with acute or convalescent COVID-19.

This clone was observed once. The gene calls are TRBV11-2 and TRBJ1-3; TRBD1 might be the D (5 bases). The CDR3 extends over 15 amino acids. The germline V and J ends were trimmed by 5 bases and 0 bases, with 11 bases remaining between them. Germline lookup yields CDR1 SGHAT and CDR2 FQNNGV. The CDR3 region is CASSMTAYSGNTIYF. The CDR3 DNA sequence: TGTGCCAGCAGCATGACAGCCTACTCTGGAAACACCATATATTTT.

This chain connects TRBV4-2 to TRBJ2-1; 9 nucleotides align to TRBD2. After removal of 5 bases from V and 4 bases from J, the junction contained 12 bases not matched to a gene. From germline, CDR1 is LGHNA and CDR2 YNFKEQ. CDR3 size: 17 residues. The chain's CDR3 is CASSLLRSSGGYNEQFF. The CDR3 coding sequence is TGTGCCAGCAGCTTGCTGAGGTCCAGCGGGGGGTACAATGAGCAGTTCTTC.

The chain employs TRBV7-2 and TRBJ1-3; TRBD1 might be the D (5 bases). CDR1 and CDR2 from the germline V gene are SGHTA and FQGNSA. The CDR3 consists of 13 residues. V lost 5 bases and J lost 3, with 8 bases in between. The CDR3 DNA reads TGTGCCAGCAGCCGGGACTTTGGAAACACCATATATTTT. As protein: CASSRDFGNTIYF.

In this sample, this clone turned up a few times. CDR3 DNA: TGTGCCAGCAGCTTAGCGGAGGGGTTGGCTTTCTTT. It translates to CASSLAEGLAFF. The J gene is TRBJ1-1, the V gene TRBV11-1, with D perhaps TRBD1 (5 bases). The CDR3 sequence is 12 residues long. Trimming cost V 0 bases and J 11 bases, with 10 bases left between them. Germline V lookup: CDR1 SGHAT, CDR2 FQDESV (reference sequence).

By share of the sample, this clone is medium-sized. The chain is built from TRBV19 and TRBJ1-1; TRBD1 matches 9 bases. Unmatched junction bases numbered 13, after V lost 1 base and J lost 4 bases. Germline values: CDR1 LNHDA, CDR2 SQIVND (reference sequence). This CDR3 is 18 amino acids long. This chain's CDR3 is CASSIVVPGQGFVTEAFF. The CDR3 DNA sequence: TGTGCCAGTAGTATAGTGGTCCCGGGACAGGGATTCGTCACTGAAGCTTTCTTT.

This clone was recorded once. This chain connects TRBV30 to TRBJ2-5; D gene uncertain. The germline gives CDR1 GTSNPN, CDR2 SVGIG (reference sequence). The CDR3 contains 13 residues. V was cut by 2 bases and J by 2 bases, with 9 bases left in between. The CDR3 coding sequence is TGTGCCTGGAGTATCAGGAAGCAAGAGACCCAGTACTTC. It encodes CAWSIRKQETQYF.

This clone was seen once. The V call is TRBV12-3 or TRBV12-4, the J call TRBJ2-1; D remains unclear. Trimming removed 0 bases at V and 7 bases at J, with 4 bases between. The CDR3 is 12 amino acids. The CDR3 sequence: CASSLARNEQFF. Written as DNA, the CDR3 is TGTGCCAGCAGTTTAGCGAGGAATGAGCAGTTCTTC.

The chain links TRBV6-2 or TRBV6-3 to TRBJ1-1; TRBD1 aligns across 8 bases. CDR1 and CDR2 from the germline V gene are MNHEY and SVGEGT. The CDR3 totals 15 residues. Trimming removed 2 bases from V and 1 base from J; junction bases left unmatched: 3. This CDR3 is CASSYRDRKNTEAFF. In DNA, the CDR3 is TGTGCCAGCAGTTACCGGGACAGGAAGAACACTGAAGCTTTCTTT.

The chain couples TRBV5-4 to TRBJ1-5, with a weak D call TRBD1 (6 bases). The CDR3 spans 16 residues. Trimming left V 4 bases short and J 0 bases short, with 14 bases between. The germline V gene has CDR1 SGHNT and CDR2 YYREEE (reference sequence). The CDR3 sequence: CASSHRQAYSNQPQHF. The CDR3 DNA sequence: TGTGCCAGCAGCCATCGACAGGCGTATAGCAATCAGCCCCAGCATTTT. The entire variable domain, with the rest obtained from reference TRBV5-4 and TRBJ1-5, is as follows: ETGVTQSPTHLIKTRGQQVTLRCSSQSGHNTVSWYQQALGQGPQFIFQYYREEENGRGNFPPRFSGLQFPNYSSELNVNALELDDSALYLCASSHRQAYSNQPQHFGDGTRLSIL.

V is TRBV12-3 or TRBV12-4 and J is TRBJ1-5; D gene ambiguous. The CDR3 contains 13 residues. The ends were cut back, 5 bases at V and 11 bases at J, with 16 bases in the middle. Here the CDR3 reads CASSRSGISAQHF. In DNA form, the CDR3 reads TGTGCCAGCAGTAGATCCGGGATCTCGGCCCAGCATTTT.

The chain combines TRBV28 with TRBJ2-1, with D possibly being TRBD2 (5 bases). CDR3 length: 14 residues. Germline CDR1 and CDR2: MDHEN and SYDVKM. V was cut by 3 bases and J by 4 bases, with 10 bases left in between. The CDR3 DNA follows: TGTGCCAGCAGTTTCATCCGGGGATACAATGAGCAGTTCTTC. It codes for CASSFIRGYNEQFF.

In its sample, this clone was seen a few times. This rearrangement joins TRBV30 to TRBJ1-4; unclear D gene. The CDR3 sequence is 13 residues long. V shed 4 bases and J shed 7 bases, with 13 bases lying between them. Germline V lookup: CDR1 GTSNPN, CDR2 SVGIG (reference sequence). DNA for the CDR3: TGTGCCTGGAATCTGGTTAGAGGTGAAAAACTGTTTTTT. Translation: CAWNLVRGEKLFF.

This clone counts as medium-sized (0.01 to 0.1%). The chain has TRBV29-1 and TRBJ2-1, with D tentatively TRBD1 (7 bases). This CDR3 is 14 amino acids long. Germline CDR1 and CDR2: SQVTM and ANQGSEA. V shed 4 bases and J shed 2 bases, with 12 bases lying between them. The CDR3 region is CSVAGGGTYNEQFF. CDR3 sequence (DNA): TGCAGCGTTGCAGGGGGAGGAACCTACAATGAGCAGTTCTTC.

The chain joins TRBV15 to TRBJ1-4, with D tentatively TRBD1 (6 bases). CDR1 and CDR2 (germline): LNHNV, YYDKDF (reference sequence). V dropped 3 bases and J dropped 7 bases, with 9 bases sitting between them. There are 13 residues in the CDR3. CDR3 in DNA: TGTGCCACCAGCAGGGACAGATCTGAAAAACTGTTTTTT. Its protein product is CATSRDRSEKLFF. The full variable domain, completed using reference TRBV15 and TRBJ1-4, is DAMVIQNPRYQVTQFGKPVTLSCSQTLNHNVMYWYQQKSSQAPKLLFHYYDKDFNNEADTPDNFQSRRPNTSFCFLDIRSPGLGDTAMYLCATSRDRSEKLFFGSGTQLSVL.

This clone showed up just once. The V call is TRBV18, the J call TRBJ2-1; 10 bases fit TRBD2. The V segment lost 6 bases and the J segment 5 bases; nucleotides outside the gene matches: 7. Per the germline V gene, CDR1 is KGHSH and CDR2 is LQKENI. The CDR3 has 15 residues. CDR3 DNA: TGTGCCAGCTCTCAGACTAGCGGGCGAAACAATGAGCAGTTCTTC. Translation: CASSQTSGRNNEQFF.

As concerns this clone: Germline is not matched at one junction end, which may reflect a read error. The V and J genes are TRBV29-1 and TRBJ2-5, with TRBD2 identical over 7 bases. CDR1 SQVTM and CDR2 ANQGSEA come from the germline V gene. This CDR3 contains 13 residues. CDR3 coding DNA: TGTGCCACTCGGACTAGTTTCGTGGAGACCCAGTACTTC. Amino acid sequence: CATRTSFVETQYF. The full variable domain, completed using reference TRBV29-1 and TRBJ2-5, is SAVISQKPSRDICQRGTSLTIQCQVDSQVTMMFWYRQQPGQSLTLIATANQGSEATYESGFVIDKFPISRPNLTFSTLTVSNMSPEDSSIYLCATRTSFVETQYFGPGTRLLVL.

The rearrangement links TRBV11-2 to TRBJ1-2; weak D call: TRBD1 (6 bases). V dropped 5 bases and J dropped 3 bases, with 13 bases sitting between them. The CDR3 loop spans 14 amino acids. Germline V gene lookup returns CDR1 SGHAT and CDR2 FQNNGV. Here the CDR3 DNA reads TGTGCCAGCAGCACCAGAGCAGGGGACTATGGCTACACCTTC. It codes for CASSTRAGDYGYTF. Full variable domain (outside the CDR3, taken from reference TRBV11-2 and TRBJ1-2): EAGVAQSPRYKIIEKRQSVAFWCNPISGHATLYWYQQILGQGPKLLIQFQNNGVVDDSQLPKDRFSAERLKGVDSTLKIQPAKLEDSAVYLCASSTRAGDYGYTFGSGTRLTVV.

This clone was observed once. J is TRBJ2-1 and V is TRBV6-2 or TRBV6-3, with a tentative D call TRBD2 (6 bases). The CDR3 has 15 amino acids. V was shortened by 6 bases and J by 7 bases, with 19 bases between the two germline ends. From germline, CDR1 is MNHEY and CDR2 SVGEGT. The CDR3 here is CASSSLARTYNEQFF. The DNA for the CDR3 is TGTGCCAGCAGCTCACTAGCTCGGACGTATAATGAGCAGTTCTTC.

This chain uses TRBV19 with TRBJ1-4; possibly TRBD1 for D (6 bases). Germline CDR1 is LNHDA and CDR2 is SQIVND (reference sequence). CDR3 size: 14 residues. V gave up 2 bases and J gave up 7 bases, with 11 bases separating them. CDR3 loop: CASSITGGFEKLFF. CDR3 in DNA: TGTGCCAGTAGTATAACTGGGGGCTTTGAAAAACTGTTTTTT.

The J gene is TRBJ2-3, the V gene TRBV27; 8 bases align to TRBD1. This CDR3 is 15 amino acids long. The J segment lost 5 bases and the V segment lost 6 bases, leaving 10 bases of the junction unmatched. Germline CDR1 MNHEY, CDR2 SMNVEV (reference sequence). Here the CDR3 reads CASSVRTGLVDTQYF. CDR3 coding DNA: TGTGCCAGCAGCGTAAGGACAGGGCTGGTAGATACGCAGTATTTT.

This chain uses TRBV14 with TRBJ2-7; 11 positions match TRBD2. Trimming at V came to 3 bases and at J to 12 bases, leaving 7 bases not matched to a gene. CDR1 and CDR2 from the germline V gene are SGHDN and FVKESK. The CDR3 is 13 residues long. In DNA, the CDR3 is TGTGCCAGCAGCCAGTCACTAGCGGGAGTGGTGTACTTC. This gives the protein CASSQSLAGVVYF.

This chain joins TRBV6-5 and TRBJ1-6; D might be TRBD1 (6 bases). Trimming shortened V by 6 bases and J by 4 bases, and 7 bases separated the two germline ends. This CDR3 has 13 amino acids. CDR1 and CDR2 (germline): MNHEY, SVGAGI. The CDR3 loop reads CASRTGYNSPLHF. The DNA for the CDR3 is TGTGCCAGCAGGACAGGTTATAATTCACCCCTCCACTTT.

J is TRBJ2-3 and V is TRBV7-8; D remains ambiguous. Germline V lookup: CDR1 SGHVS, CDR2 FQNEAQ. This CDR3 spans 15 amino acids. The ends were cut back, 1 base at V and 5 bases at J, with 13 bases in the middle. The CDR3 DNA is TGTGCCAGCAGCTTAGTTGGCGGTCGGATAGATACGCAGTATTTT. It translates to CASSLVGGRIDTQYF.

The chain employs TRBV4-2 and TRBJ2-5, with D possibly TRBD2 on 7 matching bases. Per the germline V gene, CDR1 is LGHNA and CDR2 is YNFKEQ. V gave up 1 base and J gave up 4 bases, with 13 bases separating them. The CDR3 is 15 residues long. CDR3 bases: TGTGCCAGCAGCCAAGTAGTGGGGGGGCGAGAGACCCAGTACTTC. Translation: CASSQVVGGRETQYF.